The 16 T cell receptor beta chains in this list originate from one sample, sequenced in a study of blood T cell repertoires in COVID-19. Clones were sequenced by immunoSEQ multiplex PCR, and TCRdb holds only the in-frame ones, with some missing. This table has approximately 270,000 clones, 85% to 90% appearing once. Sequenced input: PBMCs or T cells enriched from blood (not recorded which). The source of these receptors is a woman aged 25 to 45 with acute COVID-19.

V gene TRBV25-1 combines with J gene TRBJ2-7; D ambiguous. Germline CDR1 MGHDK, CDR2 SYGVNS. V lost 8 bases to trimming and J lost 2 bases, with 7 bases between them. The CDR3 contains 11 residues. The CDR3 here is CASEAAYEQYF. The DNA for the CDR3 is TGTGCCAGCGAGGCAGCCTACGAGCAGTACTTC.

This chain connects TRBV6-5 to TRBJ2-2; a weak D match, TRBD1 (5 bases). Germline V gene sequence: CDR1 MNHEY, CDR2 SVGAGI. The CDR3 consists of 13 residues. The V end lost 6 bases, the J end lost 8 bases, and 13 bases lay between the germline ends. The CDR3 here is CASRPSQGGELFF. DNA for the CDR3: TGTGCCAGCAGACCCTCCCAGGGAGGGGAGCTGTTTTTT.

The chain is built from TRBV4-3 and TRBJ2-7; tentatively, D is TRBD2 (6 bases). V was trimmed by 4 bases and J by 4 bases, leaving 17 bases between them. The CDR3 extends over 15 amino acids. The germline V gene has CDR1 LGHNA and CDR2 YSLEER. CDR3 protein: CASSPDWGERYEQYF. The CDR3, as DNA: TGCGCCAGCAGCCCGGACTGGGGGGAACGATACGAGCAGTACTTC.

V and J are TRBV12-5 and TRBJ2-1, with a possible D match to TRBD2 (6 bases). The CDR3 is 13 amino acids. The V gene lost 7 bases and the J gene lost 4 bases, with 11 bases spanning the gap. CDR1 and CDR2 (germline): LGHNT, FRNRAP. The CDR3 nucleotides read TGTGCTAGTGCCCCCGCGGGGTACAATGAGCAGTTCTTC. It encodes CASAPAGYNEQFF.

V gene TRBV28 combines with J gene TRBJ1-3, with D maybe TRBD1 (6 bases). This CDR3 comprises 15 residues. Trimming stripped 4 bases from V and 0 bases from J, with 10 bases between. Germline-derived CDR1 and CDR2 are MDHEN and SYDVKM. CDR3 protein: CASSYRVLSGNTIYF. CDR3 bases: TGTGCCAGCAGTTACAGGGTCCTCTCTGGAAACACCATATATTTT.

This clone was seen just once. This chain uses TRBV30 with TRBJ1-4; 7 bases fit TRBD1. V dropped 2 bases and J dropped 0; count of bases not matched to a gene: 3. Germline V lookup: CDR1 GTSNPN, CDR2 SVGIG (reference sequence). The CDR3 runs 15 residues. This CDR3 is CAWSYRGTTNEKLFF. DNA for the CDR3: TGTGCCTGGAGTTACAGGGGAACAACTAATGAAAAACTGTTTTTT. Together with reference TRBV30 and TRBJ1-4, the CDR3 gives the full variable domain: SQTIHQWPATLVQPVGSPLSLECTVEGTSNPNLYWYRQAAGRGLQLLFYSVGIGQISSEVPQNLSASRPQDRQFILSSKKLLLSDSGFYLCAWSYRGTTNEKLFFGSGTQLSVL.

The J gene is TRBJ2-1, the V gene TRBV12-5; a weak D match, TRBD2 (5 bases). This CDR3 contains 15 residues. V dropped 1 base and J dropped 7 bases, with 14 bases sitting between them. The germline V gene has CDR1 LGHNT and CDR2 FRNRAP. CDR3 in amino acids: CASGLAGVEGNEQFF. CDR3 nucleotide sequence: TGTGCTAGTGGTTTGGCCGGCGTTGAGGGAAATGAGCAGTTCTTC.

The J gene is TRBJ1-3, the V gene TRBV7-8, with D possibly being TRBD1 (6 bases). The CDR3 runs 16 residues. V lost 4 bases, J lost 1 base, and 14 bases lay in between. CDR1 is SGHVS and CDR2 is FQNEAQ in the germline V gene. This CDR3 reads CASSSLLQGSGNTIYF. The CDR3 nucleotides read TGTGCCAGCAGCTCCCTTCTTCAGGGGTCTGGAAACACCATATATTTT.

The chain uses TRBV4-1 and TRBJ1-1, with a possible D match to TRBD1 (6 bases). The V end was cut by 2 bases, the J end by 3 bases, with 10 bases between. The CDR3 runs to 14 residues. Germline values: CDR1 MGHRA, CDR2 YSYEKL. CDR3 sequence (DNA): TGCGCCAGCAGCCAACCAGGACAGTACACTGAAGCTTTCTTT. Translating it yields CASSQPGQYTEAFF.

The genes are TRBV13 and TRBJ2-7, with D uncertain. The germline V gene encodes CDR1 PRHDT and CDR2 FYEKMQ (reference sequence). The length of the CDR3 is 12 residues. The ends were cut back, 5 bases at V and 7 bases at J, with 12 bases in the middle. CDR3 in amino acids: CASSQSPGEQYF. The CDR3 DNA is TGTGCCAGCAGCCAATCCCCGGGTGAGCAGTACTTC.

This chain links TRBV29-1 with TRBJ1-2, with TRBD1 matching over 8 bases. With V trimmed by 3 bases and J by 3 bases, 3 bases remained unmatched. Germline loops: CDR1 SQVTM, CDR2 ANQGSEA. The length of the CDR3 is 13 residues. The CDR3: CSVEDRVDYGYTF. As DNA, the CDR3 is TGCAGCGTTGAGGACAGGGTTGACTATGGCTACACCTTC.

The chain links TRBV5-6 to TRBJ2-5; unclear D gene. Trimming shortened V by 0 bases and J by 0 bases, and 9 bases separated the two germline ends. The germline gives CDR1 SGHDT, CDR2 YYEEEE. The CDR3 contains 15 residues. Here the CDR3 reads CASSLVSLDQETQYF. The CDR3 bases are TGTGCCAGCAGCTTGGTGTCCCTCGACCAAGAGACCCAGTACTTC. The complete variable domain, with remaining parts taken from reference TRBV5-6 and TRBJ2-5, reads DAGVTQSPTHLIKTRGQQVTLRCSPKSGHDTVSWYQQALGQGPQFIFQYYEEEERQRGNFPDRFSGHQFPNYSSELNVNALLLGDSALYLCASSLVSLDQETQYFGPGTRLLVL.

The rearrangement joins TRBV19 to TRBJ1-1, with TRBD1 identical over 8 bases. CDR1 is LNHDA and CDR2 is SQIVND in the germline V gene (reference sequence). The J segment lost 0 bases and the V segment lost 5 bases, leaving 2 bases of the junction unmatched. The CDR3 consists of 14 residues. The DNA for the CDR3 is TGTGCCAGTAGTGCGGACAGGGTGAACACTGAAGCTTTCTTT. It is translated as CASSADRVNTEAFF.

The V call is TRBV28, the J call TRBJ2-5; D uncertain. CDR3 length: 14 amino acids. Per the germline V gene, CDR1 is MDHEN and CDR2 is SYDVKM. Trimming removed 3 bases from V and 1 base from J, with 9 bases in between. The DNA of the CDR3 is TGTGCCAGCAGTTTTTACAGCTCCCAAGAGACCCAGTACTTC. Translated, it gives CASSFYSSQETQYF.

This clone is a singleton in its sample. This chain links TRBV19 with TRBJ2-1, with 8 bases aligning to TRBD1. Germline lookup yields CDR1 LNHDA and CDR2 SQIVND (reference sequence). The CDR3 extends over 17 amino acids. With V trimmed by 0 bases and J by 5 bases, 9 bases remained unmatched. The CDR3 is CASSIEGTGGAHNEQFF. The CDR3 DNA reads as TGTGCCAGTAGTATAGAGGGGACAGGAGGGGCCCACAATGAGCAGTTCTTC.

The chain employs TRBV11-2 and TRBJ2-7, with TRBD1 as a possible D gene (6 bases). The CDR3 has 14 amino acids. From germline, CDR1 is SGHAT and CDR2 FQNNGV. The V and J ends lost 6 bases and 1 base respectively, with 13 bases between them. CDR3 residues: CASSQNTGSYEQYF. The CDR3 DNA follows: TGTGCCAGCAGTCAAAACACAGGGTCCTACGAGCAGTACTTC.